These 16 T cell receptor beta chains originate from one sample sequenced in a study of CD8+CD57+ T cells in acquired aplastic anemia. Patients selected for sequencing had displayed CD8+CD57+ cell expansion by flow cytometry. According to the study, genomic DNA was the template for TCR beta VDJ and CDR3 profiling. MiXCR was run by TCRdb on the reads, yielding one entry per CDR3 protein. The data contain about 180,000 distinct CDR3 sequences, 63% of them seen just once; the ten biggest clones take up roughly 42%. Specimen: sorted CD4+, CD8+, or CD8+CD57+ T cells (not recorded which) from PBMCs. Receptor source: a human donor with aplastic anemia.

The rearrangement links TRBV27 to TRBJ1-5; D gene ambiguous. This CDR3 comprises 13 residues. Trimming cost V 3 bases and J 7 bases, with 10 bases left between them. Per germline, CDR1 MNHEY and CDR2 SMNVEV (reference sequence). The CDR3 DNA follows: TGTGCCAGCAGTTTGGGGATACGGCAGCCCCAGCATTTT. This translates into CASSLGIRQPQHF.

A word on this clonotype: The junction does not match germline at one end; this may be a read error. V gene TRBV5-1 combines with J gene TRBJ1-1; D call uncertain. This CDR3 comprises 12 residues. The germline gives CDR1 SGHRS, CDR2 YFSETQ. The CDR3, as DNA: TGTGCCAGCACCGCTTCTTGGACTGAAGCTTTCTTT. Amino acid sequence: CASTASWTEAFF.

This chain links TRBV24-1 with TRBJ2-6, with 7 bases fitting TRBD2. J lost 0 bases, V lost 0 bases, and 7 bases had no gene match. CDR1 KGHDR and CDR2 SFDVKD come from the germline V gene. The CDR3 has 19 amino acids. The CDR3 region has the DNA TGTGCCACCAGTGATTTGCAGCCTAGCGGAAGCTCTGGGGCCAACGTCCTGACTTTC. It yields the protein CATSDLQPSGSSGANVLTF.

V usage is TRBV2 and J usage is TRBJ2-5; 10 bases align to TRBD2. The germline gives CDR1 SNHLY, CDR2 FYNNEI. This CDR3 has 15 residues. The trim removed 3 bases at V and 4 bases at J, leaving 5 bases unmatched. The CDR3 loop reads CASSEPGLARETQYF. The CDR3 DNA sequence: TGTGCCAGCAGTGAGCCGGGACTAGCGAGAGAGACCCAGTACTTC.

V usage is TRBV29-1 and J usage is TRBJ1-2; unclear D gene. The germline V gene has CDR1 SQVTM and CDR2 ANQGSEA. V lost 0 bases, J lost 8 bases, and 10 bases lay in between. The CDR3 covers 12 residues. CDR3 bases: TGCAGCGTTGAAGAAGGTGGCTTCGGCTACACCTTC. Residues: CSVEEGGFGYTF.

This chain uses TRBV7-3 with TRBJ2-2; D unresolved. Deletions cut 5 bases from V and 7 bases from J, with 11 bases between. CDR1 and CDR2 (germline): SGHTA, FQGTGA. This CDR3 has 13 amino acids. The chain's CDR3 is CASSPTAGGELFF. The CDR3 DNA is TGTGCCAGCAGCCCGACCGCAGGCGGGGAGCTGTTTTTT.

A few counts support this clonotype. J is TRBJ2-2 and V is TRBV27; the match to TRBD1 covers 9 bases. Germline lookup yields CDR1 MNHEY and CDR2 SMNVEV (reference sequence). After removal of 6 bases from V and 7 bases from J, the junction contained 6 bases not matched to a gene. The CDR3 runs 14 residues. CDR3: CASRSPGQGGELFF. DNA of the CDR3: TGTGCCAGCAGATCTCCGGGACAGGGCGGGGAGCTGTTTTTT.

This clonotype was recorded at least ten times. One end of the junction does not line up with germline, which may come from a read error. The chain is built from TRBV25-1 and TRBJ2-2, with a tentative D call TRBD1 (5 bases). The CDR3 loop spans 15 amino acids. Germline V gives CDR1 MGHDK, CDR2 SYGVNS. In DNA, the CDR3 is TGTACCAGCAGTGAAAGAACAGGGAACACCGGGGAGCTGTTTTTT. Amino acid sequence: CTSSERTGNTGELFF.

This clonotype was detected many times. The V gene is TRBV5-1, the J gene TRBJ2-1; maybe TRBD1 (6 bases). V lost 9 bases, J lost 1 base, and 17 bases lay in between. Germline V CDR1 and CDR2: SGHRS, YFSETQ. This CDR3 contains 15 residues. The CDR3 spells CANRTGRVSYNEQFF. The CDR3 nucleotides read TGCGCCAACCGTACAGGGCGTGTTTCCTACAATGAGCAGTTCTTC. Together with reference TRBV5-1 and TRBJ2-1, the CDR3 gives the full variable domain: KAGVTQTPRYLIKTRGQQVTLSCSPISGHRSVSWYQQTPGQGLQFLFEYFSETQRNKGNFPGRFSGRQFSNSRSEMNVSTLELGDSALYLCANRTGRVSYNEQFFGPGTRLTVL.

V gene TRBV7-8 combines with J gene TRBJ1-5; 8 nucleotides align to TRBD1. In germline, CDR1 is SGHVS, CDR2 FQNEAQ. The CDR3 is 15 amino acids. Unmatched junction bases numbered 9, after V lost 5 bases and J lost 6 bases. DNA of the CDR3: TGTGCCAGCAGCGGAAACAGGGGGTTGAGTCAGCCCCAGCATTTT. Amino acids: CASSGNRGLSQPQHF.

This clonotype appeared once. The genes are TRBV10-3 and TRBJ2-2; no reliable D call. Germline CDR1 reads ENHRY; CDR2 reads SYGVKD. V was shortened by 0 bases and J by 7 bases, with 3 bases between the two germline ends. This CDR3 has 12 amino acids. DNA of the CDR3: TGTGCCATCAGTGAGTCTAGCGGGGAGCTGTTTTTT. Its protein product is CAISESSGELFF.

The J gene is TRBJ2-3, the V gene TRBV7-2; 7 nucleotides line up with TRBD1. V dropped 1 base and J dropped 4; count of bases not matched to a gene: 5. This CDR3 has 15 amino acids. Germline lookup yields CDR1 SGHTA and CDR2 FQGNSA. As DNA, the CDR3 is TGTGCCAGCAGCTTAGGGGATGACAGGGCAGATACGCAGTATTTT. This translates into CASSLGDDRADTQYF.

The genes are TRBV7-2 and TRBJ2-7, with a possible D match to TRBD1 (5 bases). The V gene's germline CDR1 is SGHTA and CDR2 FQGNSA. CDR3 length: 14 residues. The germline V and J ends were trimmed by 4 bases and 2 bases, with 12 bases remaining between them. The CDR3 loop is CASSSRTLTYEQYF. The DNA for the CDR3 is TGTGCCAGCAGCTCCCGGACACTGACCTACGAGCAGTACTTC.

The chain employs TRBV15 and TRBJ1-3; D gene uncertain. The V gene's germline CDR1 is LNHNV and CDR2 YYDKDF (reference sequence). The CDR3 covers 18 residues. With 1 base removed from V and 0 bases from J, the gap between germline ends came to 16 bases. The CDR3 is CATSRGGNRIFSGNTIYF. CDR3 DNA: TGTGCCACCAGCAGAGGAGGGAATCGAATATTCTCTGGAAACACCATATATTTT.

The chain has TRBV5-4 and TRBJ2-7; TRBD1 might be the D (6 bases). Germline-derived CDR1 and CDR2 are SGHNT and YYREEE (reference sequence). V shed 9 bases and J shed 3 bases, with 13 bases lying between them. This CDR3 is built from 12 residues. CDR3 sequence reads: CATQGQGYEQYF. The CDR3 DNA sequence: TGTGCCACCCAGGGGCAGGGCTACGAGCAGTACTTC.

This chain connects TRBV5-1 to TRBJ2-1, with 10 bases that match TRBD2. The CDR3 totals 16 residues. Per the germline V gene, CDR1 is SGHRS and CDR2 is YFSETQ. With 3 bases clipped from V and 7 bases from J, the junction kept 10 bases outside the gene matches. The CDR3 loop is CASSSGSQREGNEQFF. CDR3 in DNA: TGCGCCAGCAGCTCGGGTAGTCAGCGGGAGGGGAATGAGCAGTTCTTC.